Below, 5 T cell receptor beta chains from the same sample are listed, as sequenced in a study of cytomegalovirus exposure and HLA in healthy donors. The PCR employed 60 Vbeta primers together with 13 Jbeta primers. This table comes from immunoSEQ multiplex PCR, and its TCRdb copy is limited to in-frame clones, with some not included. The sample includes under 250,000 clones, over 75% seen only once; the top ten take 0.4% to 0.6%. Source material: PBMCs. The receptors were sampled from a boy aged 5-17 years in good health and CMV-seronegative.

Only a few counts were recorded for this clone. The V gene is TRBV6-6, the J gene TRBJ1-5; D is unresolved. V lost 6 bases to trimming and J lost 2 bases, with 17 bases between them. The CDR3 spans 16 residues. CDR1 is MNHNY and CDR2 is SVGAGI in the germline V gene (reference sequence). The CDR3 DNA sequence: TGTGCCAGCAGAAATCCTTTCGCGTATCGCAATCAGCCCCAGCATTTT. Residues: CASRNPFAYRNQPQHF.

The genes are TRBV25-1 and TRBJ2-1; TRBD2 matches 11 bases. CDR1 MGHDK and CDR2 SYGVNS come from the germline V gene. The CDR3 loop spans 18 amino acids. The junction had 13 bases not matched to a gene; V was cut back by 4 bases and J by 5 bases. CDR3 region: CASSALGGLAAKNNEQFF. As DNA, the CDR3 is TGTGCCAGCAGTGCGCTGGGGGGACTAGCGGCCAAGAACAATGAGCAGTTCTTC.

V gene TRBV15 combines with J gene TRBJ2-3; 9 bases fit TRBD2. The CDR3 loop spans 16 amino acids. V dropped 4 bases and J dropped 6; count of bases not matched to a gene: 11. The V gene's germline CDR1 is LNHNV and CDR2 YYDKDF (reference sequence). The CDR3 loop is CATSTHESGGWDTQYF. Here the CDR3 DNA reads TGTGCCACCAGCACCCATGAGAGCGGGGGGTGGGATACGCAGTATTTT.

The chain is built from TRBV7-9 and TRBJ1-3, with 7 bases aligning to TRBD1. In germline, CDR1 is SEHNR, CDR2 FQNEAQ (reference sequence). The CDR3 spans 18 residues. V gave up 5 bases and J gave up 4 bases; unmatched junction bases: 17. This CDR3 reads CASSARDSLFSSGNTIYF. The CDR3 coding sequence is TGTGCCAGCAGCGCCCGGGACAGCCTTTTCTCGTCGGGAAACACCATATATTTT.

The J gene is TRBJ2-5, the V gene TRBV29-1; TRBD2 aligns across 8 bases. Looked up from germline, CDR1 is SQVTM and CDR2 is ANQGSEA. V lost 3 bases, J lost 4 bases, and 10 bases stayed unmatched. The CDR3 contains 15 residues. CDR3 bases: TGCAGCGTTGAGCATAGAGCGGGAGTGGGAGAGACCCAGTACTTC. This encodes CSVEHRAGVGETQYF.